The 25 T cell receptor beta chains below all came from one sample that was sequenced in a study of T cells after yellow fever vaccination. TCRdb ran MiXCR on the 5' RACE reads and lists one entry per CDR3 protein. The sample lists fewer than 450,000 distinct CDR3 sequences, 11% seen once, with around 19% in the top ten. This specimen was PBMCs, taken on the day of the first yellow fever vaccination. Receptors were obtained from a man between 18 and 35 years old who received the YFV17D yellow fever vaccine.

This clonotype appeared a few times. The CDR3 spells CASSPSVGERPDTQYF. As DNA, the CDR3 is TGTGCCAGCAGCCCCTCTGTGGGGGAGCGGCCAGATACGCAGTATTTT. The V call is TRBV5-4, the J call TRBJ2-3; perhaps D is TRBD1 or TRBD2 (5 bases each). The CDR3 consists of 16 residues. Trimming removed 4 bases at V and 4 bases at J, with 19 bases between. CDR1 and CDR2 from the germline V gene are SGHNT and YYREEE (reference sequence). The full variable domain, its missing parts supplied by reference TRBV5-4 and TRBJ2-3, is ETGVTQSPTHLIKTRGQQVTLRCSSQSGHNTVSWYQQALGQGPQFIFQYYREEENGRGNFPPRFSGLQFPNYSSELNVNALELDDSALYLCASSPSVGERPDTQYFGPGTRLTVL.

This clonotype was seen more than once but under ten times. The chain couples TRBV20-1 to TRBJ1-2; 8 nucleotides agree with TRBD1. The CDR3 is made up of 12 amino acids. V shed 3 bases, J shed 6 bases, and the junction held 3 bases outside the gene matches. Germline-derived CDR1 and CDR2 are DFQATT and SNEGSKA (reference sequence). As DNA, the CDR3 is TGCAGTGCTAGCTTGACAGGGGATGGCTACACCTTC. This translates into CSASLTGDGYTF.

This clonotype has only a few counts. The V gene is TRBV28, the J gene TRBJ2-3, with TRBD1 identical over 7 bases. The V and J ends lost 10 bases and 3 bases, in that order; junction bases with no gene match: 13. CDR3 size: 15 residues. Germline assignment: CDR1 MDHEN and CDR2 SYDVKM. The CDR3 loop is CATHGMTGYTDTQYF. The CDR3 region has the DNA TGTGCCACCCACGGGATGACAGGGTATACAGATACGCAGTATTTT.

The rearrangement links TRBV27 to TRBJ2-1; 13 bases match TRBD2. In germline, CDR1 is MNHEY, CDR2 SMNVEV (reference sequence). The CDR3 is 16 residues long. The trim removed 0 bases at V and 9 bases at J, leaving 5 bases unmatched. CDR3 loop: CASSLSWGLAGLEQFF. In nucleotides, the CDR3 is TGTGCCAGCAGTTTATCGTGGGGACTAGCGGGGCTTGAGCAGTTCTTC.

The table lists this clonotype with a few counts. V is TRBV7-9 and J is TRBJ2-1; a possible D gene is TRBD1 (6 bases). The germline V and J ends were trimmed by 7 bases and 4 bases, with 8 bases remaining between them. Germline CDR1 and CDR2: SEHNR and FQNEAQ (reference sequence). The CDR3 contains 12 residues. The CDR3 DNA reads TGTGCCAGCATGGACAGATACAATGAGCAGTTCTTC. Encoded protein: CASMDRYNEQFF.

This clonotype was seen more than once but under ten times. The CDR3 DNA sequence: TGTGCCAGCAGTGAGAGAACTAGCGGGGGTCAGCAGTTCTTC. As protein: CASSERTSGGQQFF. The chain carries TRBV12-3 or TRBV12-4 and TRBJ2-1, with 11 bases lining up with TRBD2. J was trimmed by 11 bases and V by 5 bases; bases with no gene match: 8. The CDR3 extends over 14 amino acids.

This clonotype was observed a few times. The V and J genes are TRBV7-2 and TRBJ1-2; D unresolved. Per germline, CDR1 SGHTA and CDR2 FQGNSA. The V end was cut by 0 bases, the J end by 8 bases, with 13 bases between. The CDR3 runs 14 residues. The CDR3 nucleotides are TGTGCCAGCAGCTTAGCGGCCTCCGGGAAGGGCTACACCTTC. This gives the protein CASSLAASGKGYTF.

This clonotype was found a few times. This chain links TRBV4-1 with TRBJ2-1, with 7 bases fitting TRBD2. The CDR3 is 15 amino acids. Trimming removed 0 bases from V and 9 bases from J; junction bases left unmatched: 8. Germline V gives CDR1 MGHRA, CDR2 YSYEKL. The CDR3, as DNA: TGCGCCAGCAGCCAAGAAGGTCTAGCGGTGGTTGAGCAGTTCTTC. Protein sequence: CASSQEGLAVVEQFF.

The V and J genes are TRBV12-3 or TRBV12-4 and TRBJ2-5; 11 nucleotides align to TRBD2. The CDR3 loop spans 19 amino acids. The V segment lost 6 bases and the J segment 3 bases; nucleotides outside the gene matches: 18. The CDR3 DNA sequence: TGTGCCAGCAGCCCGAGAGATGGGAGACTAGCGGGGACAAAAGAGACCCAGTACTTC. Its protein is CASSPRDGRLAGTKETQYF.

The chain employs TRBV5-1 and TRBJ1-2; 8 positions agree with TRBD1. Losses at the gene ends were 1 base for V and 8 bases for J; bases not matched to a gene: 13. From germline, CDR1 is SGHRS and CDR2 YFSETQ. This CDR3 has 16 amino acids. This CDR3 reads CASSLLDRVPLGGYTF. In DNA, the CDR3 is TGCGCCAGCAGCTTGTTGGACAGGGTTCCTCTCGGAGGCTACACCTTC.

This rearrangement joins TRBV28 to TRBJ1-2, with D unresolved. Trimming cost V 3 bases and J 6 bases, with 11 bases left between them. The CDR3 is 13 residues long. Germline V gene data show CDR1 as MDHEN and CDR2 as SYDVKM. This CDR3 is CASSLYPKDGYTF. DNA for the CDR3: TGTGCCAGCAGTTTGTACCCCAAAGATGGCTACACCTTC.

This clonotype has only a few counts. The chain employs TRBV5-4 and TRBJ1-1, with a possible D match to TRBD1 (5 bases). V lost 1 base to trimming and J lost 0 bases, with 19 bases between them. CDR3 length: 18 residues. Germline assignment: CDR1 SGHNT and CDR2 YYREEE (reference sequence). The CDR3 region has the DNA TGTGCCAGCAGCTTGTATCCGGGGCGCCTCCTCATGAACACTGAAGCTTTCTTT. Its protein is CASSLYPGRLLMNTEAFF.

The CDR3 DNA reads as TGTGCCAGCAGTTACGGGTTGGGGGTTTCTGAAGCTTTCTTT. As protein: CASSYGLGVSEAFF. The chain links TRBV6-5 to TRBJ1-1; the D gene is possibly TRBD1 (5 bases). CDR3 length: 14 residues. Germline V gives CDR1 MNHEY, CDR2 SVGAGI. The V and J ends lost 2 bases and 6 bases respectively, with 13 bases between them.

This clonotype was counted many times. The V and J genes are TRBV30 and TRBJ2-1; either TRBD1 or TRBD2 may fit D (5 bases each). V lost 5 bases to trimming and J lost 7 bases, with 15 bases between them. Germline loops: CDR1 GTSNPN, CDR2 SVGIG (reference sequence). This CDR3 comprises 13 residues. The CDR3 loop reads CAWATQAGNEQFF. The CDR3 coding sequence is TGTGCCTGGGCCACACAGGCGGGTAATGAGCAGTTCTTC.

This chain joins TRBV19 and TRBJ1-1, with no clear D. The V and J ends lost 2 bases and 1 base respectively, with 5 bases between them. This CDR3 comprises 13 residues. The germline V gene has CDR1 LNHDA and CDR2 SQIVND (reference sequence). The CDR3, as DNA: TGTGCCAGTAGTATACATCCGAACACTGAAGCTTTCTTT. Its translation is CASSIHPNTEAFF.

The chain recombines TRBV6-1 with TRBJ2-5; 12 bases are a match to TRBD2. V lost 6 bases, J lost 4 bases, and 6 bases stayed unmatched. The CDR3 has 15 residues. CDR1 and CDR2 (germline): MNHNS, SASEGT. The CDR3 is CASRDRTSGVETQYF. CDR3 coding DNA: TGTGCCAGCAGAGACCGGACTAGCGGGGTAGAGACCCAGTACTTC.

This clonotype showed up many times. The genes are TRBV7-2 and TRBJ2-1, with D unclear. The CDR3 has 12 amino acids. Germline CDR1 reads SGHTA; CDR2 reads FQGNSA. V lost 2 bases, J lost 10 bases, and 9 bases lay in between. The CDR3 DNA follows: TGTGCCAGCAGCTTAATAGTCGGGGAGCAGTTCTTC. Translating it yields CASSLIVGEQFF. The whole variable domain, remainder taken from reference TRBV7-2 and TRBJ2-1, is GAGVSQSPSNKVTEKGKDVELRCDPISGHTALYWYRQSLGQGLEFLIYFQGNSAPDKSGLPSDRFSAERTGGSVSTLTIQRTQQEDSAVYLCASSLIVGEQFFGPGTRLTVL.

V and J are TRBV7-9 and TRBJ2-3; 8 nucleotides match TRBD2. Per the germline V gene, CDR1 is SEHNR and CDR2 is FQNEAQ (reference sequence). V was clipped by 4 bases and J by 6 bases; unmatched bases: 9. The CDR3 is 15 amino acids. In nucleotides, the CDR3 is TGTGCCAGCAGCTACTATAGCGGGACGGGCGATACGCAGTATTTT. Amino acid sequence: CASSYYSGTGDTQYF.

This clonotype showed up just a few times. V and J are TRBV27 and TRBJ1-5, with a tentative D call TRBD1 (6 bases). This CDR3 comprises 15 residues. Trimming removed 1 base at V and 5 bases at J, with 12 bases between. Germline loops: CDR1 MNHEY, CDR2 SMNVEV (reference sequence). CDR3 bases: TGTGCCAGCAGTTTATTCCAGGGGTTGGATCAGCCCCAGCATTTT. It translates to CASSLFQGLDQPQHF.

The rearrangement joins TRBV12-3 or TRBV12-4 to TRBJ2-5, with TRBD2 matching over 8 bases. J was trimmed by 3 bases and V by 5 bases; bases with no gene match: 8. The CDR3 is 15 amino acids. CDR3 in amino acids: CASSLWRGAEETQYF. In nucleotides, the CDR3 is TGTGCCAGCAGTCTGTGGCGGGGGGCGGAAGAGACCCAGTACTTC.

J is TRBJ2-7 and V is TRBV19; a possible D gene is TRBD1 (6 bases). V was pared by 4 bases and J by 2 bases, with 18 bases between. CDR1 and CDR2 (germline): LNHDA, SQIVND (reference sequence). The CDR3 extends over 16 amino acids. CDR3 coding DNA: TGTGCCAGTAGTACTCTCCAGGGGATAATACCCTACGAGCAGTACTTC. Its translation: CASSTLQGIIPYEQYF. Full variable domain (remainder filled in from reference TRBV19 and TRBJ2-7): DGGITQSPKYLFRKEGQNVTLSCEQNLNHDAMYWYRQDPGQGLRLIYYSQIVNDFQKGDIAEGYSVSREKKESFPLTVTSAQKNPTAFYLCASSTLQGIIPYEQYFGPGTRLTVT.

The rearrangement links TRBV7-9 to TRBJ2-7; 7 nucleotides match TRBD1. Germline V gives CDR1 SEHNR, CDR2 FQNEAQ (reference sequence). The CDR3 runs 13 residues. V was pared by 5 bases and J by 4 bases, with 5 bases of the junction left unmatched. CDR3 nucleotide sequence: TGTGCCAGCAGCCCGGGGACAGTTTACGAGCAGTACGTC. It is translated as CASSPGTVYEQYV.

There are a few counts of this clonotype. The V call is TRBV2, the J call TRBJ2-3, with 8 bases fitting TRBD2. After removal of 7 bases from V and 0 bases from J, the junction contained 3 bases not matched to a gene. Germline-derived CDR1 and CDR2 are SNHLY and FYNNEI. CDR3 size: 14 residues. The CDR3 DNA sequence: TGTGCCAGCACCATAGCGGGAAGCACAGATACGCAGTATTTT. Its protein product is CASTIAGSTDTQYF.

The chain couples TRBV7-2 to TRBJ1-5; D may be TRBD1 (5 bases). Looked up from germline, CDR1 is SGHTA and CDR2 is FQGNSA. The germline V and J ends were trimmed by 0 bases and 7 bases, with 13 bases remaining between them. The CDR3 loop spans 15 amino acids. The CDR3 protein is CASSLASGGGQPQHF. The CDR3 DNA reads as TGTGCCAGCAGCTTAGCGAGCGGGGGAGGGCAGCCCCAGCATTTT.

This clonotype was observed a handful of times. This chain uses TRBV7-9 with TRBJ1-5, with no clear D. This CDR3 has 14 amino acids. Deletions cut 3 bases from V and 3 bases from J, with 9 bases between. Per the germline V gene, CDR1 is SEHNR and CDR2 is FQNEAQ (reference sequence). The CDR3 DNA follows: TGTGCCAGCAGCTTGTCAGACTACAATCAGCCCCAGCATTTT. It yields the protein CASSLSDYNQPQHF.